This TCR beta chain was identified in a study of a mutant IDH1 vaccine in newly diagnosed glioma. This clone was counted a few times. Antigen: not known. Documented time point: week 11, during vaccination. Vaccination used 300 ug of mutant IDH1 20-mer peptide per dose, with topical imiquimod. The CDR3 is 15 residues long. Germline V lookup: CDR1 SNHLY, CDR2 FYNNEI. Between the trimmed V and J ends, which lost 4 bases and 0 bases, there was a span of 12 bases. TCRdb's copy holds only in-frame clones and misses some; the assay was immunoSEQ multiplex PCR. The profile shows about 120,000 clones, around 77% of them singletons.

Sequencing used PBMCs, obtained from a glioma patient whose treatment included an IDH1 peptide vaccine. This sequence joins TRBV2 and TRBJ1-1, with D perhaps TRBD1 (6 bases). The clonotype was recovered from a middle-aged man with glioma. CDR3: CASSGGTGLNTEAFF. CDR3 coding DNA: TGTGCCAGCAGTGGTGGTACAGGGTTGAACACTGAAGCTTTCTTT.